A selection of T cell receptor beta chains follows, all from one sample in a study of T cells in Graves' hyperthyroidism and ophthalmopathy. In TCRdb, the multiplex PCR reads were re-called with MiXCR into one record per CDR3 protein. The sample carries 500,000 to 650,000 distinct CDR3 sequences, 15% to 20% recorded once. Input material: blood. These receptor sequences come from a man between 40 and 49 years old with Graves' ophthalmopathy. Each CDR3 is given with its conserved first and last residue. The order of the fields is clone size, V gene, J gene, D gene, CDR3 DNA, CDR3 protein. A D gene is named only where the DNA matches it firmly. Size is omitted from some rows. Given values are once, few, many or a class for expanded clones.

many	TRBV6-1	TRBJ2-5	.	TGTGCCAGCAGTCCCGGACACGGAACGTACCAAGAGACCCAGTACTTC	CASSPGHGTYQETQYF
.	TRBV15	TRBJ2-1	.	TGTGCCACCAGCAGTAGGGATAGTGTTTATGAGCAGTTCTTC	CATSSRDSVYEQFF
few	TRBV6-1	TRBJ2-1	TRBD2	TGTGCCAGCAGATGGGCGGGAGGGCCCGGGTACAATGAGCAGTTCTTC	CASRWAGGPGYNEQFF
.	TRBV15	TRBJ1-6	TRBD1	TGTGCCACCAGCCCGCGACAGGGGAGTAATTCACCCCTCCACTTT	CATSPRQGSNSPLHF
.	TRBV18	TRBJ2-2	TRBD1	TGTGCCAGCTCACAGGGACAGGGCCACACCGGGGAGCTGTTTTTT	CASSQGQGHTGELFF
few	TRBV5-5	TRBJ2-5	TRBD2	TGTGCCAGCAGCTTCGGTAGCGGGGGAGGGGAGACCCAGTACTTC	CASSFGSGGGETQYF
few	TRBV27	TRBJ1-2	.	TGTGCCAGCAGTTTAGGGGGTTTGGGGGACCGGTATGGCTACACCTTC	CASSLGGLGDRYGYTF
few	TRBV10-3	TRBJ1-1	.	TGTGCCATCGCGGAGGTGTCGGGGAGCACTGAAGCTTTCTTT	CAIAEVSGSTEAFF
few	TRBV14	TRBJ2-1	TRBD2	TGTGCCAGCAGCCCCGGACTAGCGGGGTCAAGAAATGAGCAGTTCTTC	CASSPGLAGSRNEQFF
many	TRBV2	TRBJ2-1	TRBD2	TGTGCCAGCAGTGCACGCCCGGGGGGCAATGAGCAGTTCTTC	CASSARPGGNEQFF
many	TRBV24-1	TRBJ2-3	TRBD2	TGTGCCACCAGTGACTCCCTGACTAGCGGGGGCCCAGATACGCAGTATTTT	CATSDSLTSGGPDTQYF
many	TRBV28	TRBJ2-7	.	TGTGCCAGCAGGCATGATACAGCCTACGAGCAGTACTTC	CASRHDTAYEQYF
.	TRBV27	TRBJ2-7	TRBD1	TGTGCCAGCAGTTTATCGGGACAGGGGGCCGAGCAGTACTTC	CASSLSGQGAEQYF
many	TRBV20-1	TRBJ2-3	TRBD2	TGCAGTGCTAGAGATGTGGGAGGGCCGACAGATACGCAGTATTTT	CSARDVGGPTDTQYF
.	TRBV12-3/TRBV12-4	TRBJ1-6	TRBD1	TGTGCCAGCAGTTTAGGGACAGGGAGTTCACCCCTCCACTTT	CASSLGTGSSPLHF
few	TRBV20-1	TRBJ2-7	.	TGCAGTGCGACCTACCTTCGGGGCTACGAGCAGTACTTC	CSATYLRGYEQYF
many	TRBV4-1	TRBJ2-2	.	TGCGCCAGCAGACACTTTCGAGGGAGTCGGGCCGGGGAGCTGTTTTTT	CASRHFRGSRAGELFF
.	TRBV9	TRBJ2-5	TRBD2	TGTGCCAGCAGCGTAGGCCCCCTAGCGGGAGGTCGGGAGACCCAGTACTTC	CASSVGPLAGGRETQYF
few	TRBV7-2	TRBJ1-2	.	TGTGCCAGCAGCTTAGGTCAGGCCGTCGACTACACCTTC	CASSLGQAVDYTF
many	TRBV28	TRBJ1-1	.	TGTGCCAGCAGTTTATCATCAAAATTGAACACTGAAGCTTTCTTT	CASSLSSKLNTEAFF
many	TRBV18	TRBJ2-7	TRBD1	TGTGCCAGCTCACCAACGGGGGACAGGCCTCACGAGCAGTACTTC	CASSPTGDRPHEQYF